This record concerns one TCR beta chain sequence. This record comes from a study of shared clonotypes between healthy human individuals. Germline V lookup: CDR1 SGHVS, CDR2 FNYEAQ. The V segment lost 4 bases and the J segment 6 bases; nucleotides outside the gene matches: 7. The CDR3 contains 15 residues. Within Nashville, Tennessee resided all donors, each a Caucasian adult. Measured with immunoSEQ multiplex PCR; TCRdb has only the in-frame clones, and not every one. The sample includes about 2 million clones, over 85% of them seen just once. This clonotype originated in a man between 18 and 29 years old in good health. The gene calls are TRBV7-6 and TRBJ1-4, with 8 bases matching TRBD1. Sequences were obtained from naive CD4+ T cells sorted from blood. Described subset: CD45RA+ positively selected. DNA for the CDR3: TGTGCCAGCAGCTCGGACAGGGCGTCCTATGAAAAACTGTTTTTT. Translated, it gives CASSSDRASYEKLFF.